Described below is a single T cell receptor (beta chain) sequence and its context. These data are taken from a study of Ad26.COV2.S vaccination and SARS-CoV-2 variants. Study at large: It was the COV1001 Ad26.COV2.S trial arm that included the donor.

Only in-frame clones appear in the TCRdb table, and some are missing; sequencing was by immunoSEQ multiplex PCR. The sample shows nearly 400,000 clones, 70% to 90% of them seen only once. Treatment given: roughly 19 received Ad26.COV2.S at low or high dose, single or two shots; 5 received placebo; per-sample allocation not given. Sampling was done on day 63 after the first vaccine or placebo injection. Boston supplied an adult donor aged 18-55 years. The TCR originated in a person between 18 and 65 years old who received the Ad26.COV2.S COVID-19 vaccine or a placebo. This specimen consisted of peripheral blood, obtained in a trial of Ad26.COV2.S vaccine versus placebo.

CDR3: CASSEIRSNQPQHF. The CDR3 nucleotides are TGTGCCAGCAGTGAAATAAGGTCGAATCAGCCCCAGCATTTT. This chain uses TRBV6-1 with TRBJ1-5, with D hard to call. Germline V gene sequence: CDR1 MNHNS, CDR2 SASEGT. Trimming removed 2 bases at V and 4 bases at J, with 9 bases between. This CDR3 is 14 amino acids long.